This T cell receptor (beta chain) was recorded in a study of CXCR3-negative and CXCR3-positive naive CD8 T cells. CD45RO-CCR7+CD27+CD95- characterized naive CD8+ T cells. UMI labels and 5' RACE were used to prepare the TRB cDNA libraries. Each CDR3 protein gets one entry in TCRdb, which reprocessed the 5' RACE reads and gives no DNA. This repertoire comprises 70,000 to 95,000 distinct CDR3 sequences; its ten largest clones make up approximately 1.7%. This TCR was recovered from a human donor in good health. Some clones in this sample may be carry-over from other donors' samples. Sequences were obtained from naive CXCR3- CD8+ T cells from blood. The subset is: CD45RO-CCR7+CD27+CD95- naive CD8+ T cells lacking CXCR3 (TNR3-).

The CDR3 sequence: CASSPIGGDGYTF. The rearrangement links TRBV5-1 to TRBJ1-2. Per the germline V gene, CDR1 is SGHRS and CDR2 is YFSETQ. This CDR3 is built from 13 residues.